The clone carrying this T cell receptor (beta chain) was counted between two and nine times. The PCR contained 60 Vbeta and 13 Jbeta primers. Assay: immunoSEQ multiplex PCR; the TCRdb copy retains only in-frame clones and omits some. The sample lists more than 95,000 clones; roughly three quarters were seen once. The data stem from a study of cytomegalovirus exposure and HLA in healthy donors. CDR1 MNHEY and CDR2 SVGAGI come from the germline V gene. With 2 bases removed from V and 2 bases from J, the gap between germline ends came to 13 bases. The CDR3 consists of 16 residues. Sequenced input: PBMCs. The chain joins TRBV6-5 to TRBJ1-5; TRBD1 might be the D (5 bases). The TCR comes from a man in his thirties or forties in good health and CMV-seronegative. CDR3 in DNA: TGTGCCAGCAGTTACCGCCAGGGTGGGGGCAATCAGCCCCAGCATTTT. Protein product: CASSYRQGGGNQPQHF.